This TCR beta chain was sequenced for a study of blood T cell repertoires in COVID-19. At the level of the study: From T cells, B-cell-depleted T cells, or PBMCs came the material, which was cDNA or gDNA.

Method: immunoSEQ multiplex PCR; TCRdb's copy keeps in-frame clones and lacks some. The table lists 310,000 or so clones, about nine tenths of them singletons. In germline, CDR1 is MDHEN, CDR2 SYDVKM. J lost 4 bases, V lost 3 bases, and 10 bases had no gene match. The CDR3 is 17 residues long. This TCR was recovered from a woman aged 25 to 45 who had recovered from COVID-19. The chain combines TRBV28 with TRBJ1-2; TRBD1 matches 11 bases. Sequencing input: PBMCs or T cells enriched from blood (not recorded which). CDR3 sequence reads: CASSLATGQGDIYGYTF. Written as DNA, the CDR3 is TGTGCCAGCAGTTTGGCCACGGGACAGGGGGATATCTATGGCTACACCTTC.